This TCR beta chain was recorded in a study of identical twins (TCRdb year 2016). Notes on the research overall: To test whether fetal clonotypes persist, the study used deep sequencing on TCR alpha and beta repertoires from monozygotic twins, unrelated adults of various ages, and cord blood. Replicate twin experiments were performed at different times using different library preparation protocols to rule out contamination.

Summary of the overall study and its limitations: Because the same donors could not be followed over many years, conclusions were based on cross-sectional statistical analysis. Zero-insertion analyses could be partly confounded by invariant T cells such as MAIT and iNKT, although diverse VJ usage argued against such confounding for most clonotypes. In monozygotic twins, out-of-frame TCR alpha sharing was systematically underestimated by recombination models, although the models agreed with sharing between unrelated individuals. In beta out-of-frame sequences, excess twin sharing was weaker, because having fewer shared sequences lowered the signal-to-noise ratio. Fewer insertions were carried by abundant cord blood beta clonotypes; a weaker similar trend was observed in young adult naive repertoires, while no such trend was observed in memory repertoires. Compared with coincidental sharing between unrelated individuals, out-of-frame TCR alpha sequences shared between twins had an excess of sequences with low generation probability.

Preparation of the library involved 5' RACE. Sequencing relied on an Illumina HiSeq 2000. A universal primer binding site was introduced by template switching, and a unique molecular identifier was present in the final cDNA, enabling accurate counting of TCR cDNA molecules. First-strand cDNA for TCR alpha and beta chains was synthesized from specific primers in the conserved constant-segment region. Each cDNA library was double barcoded, with a SMART-Mk sample barcode plus Illumina barcodes, to control for contamination. TruSeq adapter sequences along with Illumina sample barcodes were introduced in two successive PCR steps. TCR alpha and beta cDNA libraries were sequenced on the Illumina HiSeq platform with custom primers. For the original study's pipeline: MiGEC processed the raw reads to extract unique molecular identifiers, while MiXCR was used to determine the CDR3 positions. Recombination models were inferred per individual with the repgenHMM and IGoR tools using an EM algorithm. The tcR package in R was used for shared clonotype analysis, with sharing normalized by the product of cloneset sizes. To study raw recombination free of thymic and clonal selection effects, out-of-frame nonproductive sequences were analyzed. The public reads were run again by TCRdb, first through fastp at Q25 and then through MiXCR, and only productive beta chains were kept. Each entry merges the rows of one CDR3 protein and shows their most common DNA and genes. TCRdb assigned the V and J calls; the authors' analysis was not used. This sample holds some 630,000 distinct CDR3 sequences; under 8.5% were observed only once. The ten most abundant clones make up roughly 1.5% of the sample.

All donors were healthy Caucasians. The twin cohort consisted of three pairs of female monozygotic twins, all aged roughly 18 to 29 years. Peripheral blood mononuclear cells were the source from which RNA for the TCR libraries was isolated. The CDR1 and CDR2 encoded by the germline V gene are MDHEN and SYDVKM. Reading from cysteine to phenylalanine, the CDR3 counts 15 amino acids. The read is trimmed to its CDR3 DNA, 45 bases read in frame from base 1. The germline ends are 15 bases apart after V is trimmed by 2 bases and J by 4 bases. Many counts were recorded for this clonotype. Its antigen target is currently unknown. Base qualities are not provided; no much larger clone lies one nucleotide away. These data were also filed under a second study, of yellow fever vaccine responses in identical twins. Taken from the second paper: The T cell response to vaccination in identical twins was reported by the authors to appear partly convergent and partly personalized. In the study, vaccine-responding T cell clones were precisely tracked in identical twins.

Sequencing input: PBMCs. This TCR derives from a woman between 18 and 29 years old in good health. The chain joins TRBV28 to TRBJ2-7; TRBD2 might be the D gene, on 5 matching bases. The nucleotides read TGTGCCAGCAGTTTAAGGGCAGCAGGACTTTACGAGCAGTACTTC. This is translated as CASSLRAAGLYEQYF. The CDR3 plus the reference TRBV28 and TRBJ2-7 genes for the other parts give the full variable domain: DVKVTQSSRYLVKRTGEKVFLECVQDMDHENMFWYRQDPGLGLRLIYFSYDVKMKEKGDIPEGYSVSREKKERFSLILESASTNQTSMYLCASSLRAAGLYEQYFGPGTRLTVT.